This T cell receptor beta chain was recorded in a study of T cells in Graves' hyperthyroidism and ophthalmopathy. Overall study context: Peripheral blood specimens were obtained at initial diagnosis, prior to any treatment.

Researchers amplified the TCR beta CDR3 regions from RNA transcripts. First-round RT-PCR of the TCR CDR3 relied on the HTBI primer set. Via MiXCR, TCRdb re-called the multiplex PCR reads, giving one row per CDR3 protein. The table shows 450,000 to 550,000 distinct CDR3 sequences, with less than 25% occurring only once. The length of the CDR3 is 15 residues. CDR1 and CDR2 from the germline V gene are DFQATT and SNEGSKA (reference sequence). V shed 2 bases and J 0 bases; nucleotides not matched to a gene: 3. Ophthalmopathy patients had Clinical Activity Score at least 3, NOSPECS grade at least 4, duration under 3 months. Thyroid ultrasound, orbital computed tomography, clinical symptoms, and serum thyroxine and TRAb underpinned diagnoses. This clonotype was counted ten times or more.

The sample was blood. This TCR was recovered from a woman between 25 and 40 years old with Graves' ophthalmopathy. V is TRBV20-1 and J is TRBJ2-2, with 7 bases aligning to TRBD2. Here the CDR3 DNA reads TGCAGTGCTAGATCGGGGGGATCGAACACCGGGGAGCTGTTTTTT. Protein: CSARSGGSNTGELFF.